This T cell receptor (beta chain) came from a study of read filtering for tumor transcriptome and immune sequencing. Turning to the study itself: By R-ISS, stages I, II and III held approximately 8, 16 and 7 patients.

Every patient had bone marrow sampled while the disease was active. This clonotype was detected ten times or more. Molecular barcoded adaptors covering alpha/delta and beta/gamma chains were used on 400 to 450 ng RNA. TCRdb called the reads again in MiXCR, with one record for every CDR3 protein. The sample records tens of thousands of distinct CDR3 sequences, about a fifth being singletons. The sequence was collected from a donor at least 40 years old with multiple myeloma. The sample taken for sequencing was a population of CD138-negative cells sorted from bone marrow.

The CDR3 reads CSPSGDTDTQYF. In DNA form, the CDR3 reads TGCAGTCCATCCGGGGACACAGATACGCAGTATTTT. The rearrangement uses TRBV20-1 and TRBJ2-3, with D tentatively TRBD2 (5 bases). This CDR3 region has 12 residues. V was cut by 8 bases and J by 2 bases, with 11 bases left in between. Germline lookup yields CDR1 DFQATT and CDR2 SNEGSKA (reference sequence).